This TCR beta chain stems from a study of T cell responses to AZD1222 COVID-19 vaccine. Germline V gene data show CDR1 as MNHEY and CDR2 as SMNVEV (reference sequence). The CDR3 runs to 13 residues. V was trimmed by 2 bases and J by 3 bases, leaving 8 bases between them. Findings of the study overall: A mostly white British donor set with more females was recruited, and clonal diversity was possibly underestimated. Among spike-specific TCRs, nearly half reportedly target unmutated variant regions.

Comment on this clone: Its matching antigen is unknown.

The assay was immunoSEQ multiplex PCR, and TCRdb's table has in-frame clones only and misses some. The profile shows about 81,000 clones, 75% to 95% of them singletons. J is TRBJ2-7 and V is TRBV27; D is unclear. The sample here was peripheral blood, taken 28 days after the second AZD1222 dose. The receptor was isolated from an adult who received the AZD1222 COVID-19 vaccine. CDR3 in amino acids: CASSLVAGYEQYF. The CDR3 bases are TGTGCCAGCAGTTTAGTGGCAGGCTACGAGCAGTACTTC.